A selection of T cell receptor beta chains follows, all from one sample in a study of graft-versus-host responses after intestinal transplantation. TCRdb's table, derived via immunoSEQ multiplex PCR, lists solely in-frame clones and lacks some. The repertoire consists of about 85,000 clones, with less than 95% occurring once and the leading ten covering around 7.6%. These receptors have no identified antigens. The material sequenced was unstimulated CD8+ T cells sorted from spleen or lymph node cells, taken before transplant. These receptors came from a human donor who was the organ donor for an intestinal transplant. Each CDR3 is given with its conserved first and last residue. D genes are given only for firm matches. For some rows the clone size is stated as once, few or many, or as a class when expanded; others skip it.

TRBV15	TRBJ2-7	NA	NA	CATSRGVSYEQYF	TGTGCCACCAGCAGAGGGGTATCCTACGAGCAGTACTTC
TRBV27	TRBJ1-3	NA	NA	CASRSNSFSGNTIYF	TGTGCCAGCAGGAGTAACAGCTTCTCTGGAAACACCATATATTTT
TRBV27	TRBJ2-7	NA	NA	CASSLSGHSYEQYF	TGTGCCAGCAGTCTATCGGGGCACTCCTACGAGCAGTACTTC
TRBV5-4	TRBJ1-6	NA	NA	CASSLGGSSYNSPLHF	TGTGCCAGCAGCTTGGGGGGAAGCTCCTATAATTCACCCCTCCACTTT
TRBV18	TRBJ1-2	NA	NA	CASSPLPLTDRRDYGYTF	TGTGCCAGCTCACCTCTCCCCCTGACAGATCGGAGGGACTATGGCTACACCTTC
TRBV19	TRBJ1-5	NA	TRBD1	CASSTGGVKQPQHF	TGTGCCAGTAGTACAGGGGGCGTAAAGCAGCCCCAGCATTTT
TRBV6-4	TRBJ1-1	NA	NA	CASRSGRHTEAFF	TGTGCCAGCAGAAGCGGACGCCACACTGAAGCTTTCTTT
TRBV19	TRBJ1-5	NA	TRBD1	CASSWRQGLEPQHF	TGTGCCAGTAGTTGGCGACAGGGTTTGGAGCCCCAGCATTTT
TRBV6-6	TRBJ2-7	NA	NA	CASRKTGTKGKQYF	TGTGCCAGCAGAAAAACCGGGACAAAAGGCAAGCAGTACTTC
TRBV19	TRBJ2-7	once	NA	CASSISSRAAYEQYF	TGTGCCAGTAGTATCTCTTCCAGGGCCGCCTACGAGCAGTACTTC
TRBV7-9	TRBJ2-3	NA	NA	CASSNYFGTDTQYF	TGTGCCAGCAGCAACTACTTTGGGACAGATACGCAGTATTTT
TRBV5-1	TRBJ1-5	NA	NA	CASSLPGNQPQHF	TGCGCCAGCAGCTTGCCGGGGAACCAGCCCCAGCATTTT
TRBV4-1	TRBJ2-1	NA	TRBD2	CASSFHALAGHNEQFF	TGCGCCAGCAGCTTCCACGCATTAGCGGGTCACAATGAGCAGTTCTTC
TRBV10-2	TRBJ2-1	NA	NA	CAIKEWQPDPYEQFF	TGCGCCATCAAAGAGTGGCAGCCGGACCCATATGAGCAGTTCTTC
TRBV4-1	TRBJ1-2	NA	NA	CASNQGTGDNYGYTF	TGCGCCAGCAACCAAGGGACGGGGGATAACTATGGCTACACCTTC
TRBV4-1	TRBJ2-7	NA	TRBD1	CASSQAGTGGYEQYF	TGCGCCAGCAGCCAAGCCGGGACAGGGGGCTACGAGCAGTACTTC
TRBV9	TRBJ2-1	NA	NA	CASSFRLGSSYNEQFF	TGTGCCAGCAGCTTCAGACTAGGGAGCTCCTACAATGAGCAGTTCTTC
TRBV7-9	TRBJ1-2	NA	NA	CASSLEGSGYTF	TGTGCCAGCAGCTTAGAGGGATCGGGCTACACCTTC
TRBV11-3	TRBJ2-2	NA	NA	CASSLSPARDGTGELFF	TGTGCCAGCAGCTTAAGTCCCGCCCGGGACGGCACCGGGGAGCTGTTTTTT
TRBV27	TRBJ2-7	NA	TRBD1	CASRSPGQGGGKQVGQYF	TGTGCCAGCAGATCCCCGGGACAGGGGGGCGGAAAGCAAGTAGGGCAGTACTTC